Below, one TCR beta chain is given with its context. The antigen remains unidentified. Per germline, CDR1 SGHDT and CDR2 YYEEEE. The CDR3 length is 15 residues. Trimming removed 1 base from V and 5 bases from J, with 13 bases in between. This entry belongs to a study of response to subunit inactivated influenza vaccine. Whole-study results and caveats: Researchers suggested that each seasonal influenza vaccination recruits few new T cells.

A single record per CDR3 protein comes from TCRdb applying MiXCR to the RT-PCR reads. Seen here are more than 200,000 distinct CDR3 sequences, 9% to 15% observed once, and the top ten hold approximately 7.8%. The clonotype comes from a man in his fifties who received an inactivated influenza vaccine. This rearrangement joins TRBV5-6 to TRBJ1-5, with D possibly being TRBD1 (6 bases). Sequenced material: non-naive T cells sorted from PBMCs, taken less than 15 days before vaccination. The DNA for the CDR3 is TGTGCCAGCAGCTTGCACAGGGTTATCCATCAGCCCCAGCATTTT. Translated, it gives CASSLHRVIHQPQHF. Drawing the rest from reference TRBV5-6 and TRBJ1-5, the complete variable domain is DAGVTQSPTHLIKTRGQQVTLRCSPKSGHDTVSWYQQALGQGPQFIFQYYEEEERQRGNFPDRFSGHQFPNYSSELNVNALLLGDSALYLCASSLHRVIHQPQHFGDGTRLSIL.